These 20 T cell receptor beta chains were all obtained from the same sample, sequenced in a study of blood T cell repertoires in COVID-19. Measured with immunoSEQ multiplex PCR; TCRdb has only the in-frame clones, and not every one. Among roughly 100,000 clones listed, roughly 85% were seen once. Material: peripheral blood. The receptors were sampled from a human donor in a cohort sampled during active COVID-19.

The rearrangement joins TRBV3-1 (or the pseudogene TRBV3-2) to TRBJ1-5; D is possibly TRBD1 (6 bases). Germline V gene data show CDR1 as LGHDT and CDR2 as YNNKEL (reference sequence). V was clipped by 1 base and J by 8 bases, with 15 bases between them. The CDR3 consists of 15 residues. The CDR3 DNA reads as TGTGCCAGCAGCCAAGTAGACCCAGGGGCTAAGCCCCAGCATTTT. This sequence encodes CASSQVDPGAKPQHF.

V usage is TRBV7-8 and J usage is TRBJ1-1, with a possible D match to TRBD1 (6 bases). Germline CDR1 reads SGHVS; CDR2 reads FQNEAQ. The CDR3 is 12 residues long. Trimming removed 1 base from V and 8 bases from J, with 8 bases in between. DNA for the CDR3: TGTGCCAGCAGCTTAGAAAGGGGGGAAGCTTTCTTT. Residues: CASSLERGEAFF.

The chain has TRBV6-5 and TRBJ2-7, with 7 positions matching TRBD1. Per germline, CDR1 MNHEY and CDR2 SVGAGI. The CDR3 is 11 amino acids. V lost 10 bases and J lost 8; bases outside the gene matches: 8. The CDR3 spells CAIRQGDKQYF. As DNA, the CDR3 is TGTGCCATACGACAGGGCGATAAGCAGTACTTC.

The V and J genes are TRBV6-5 and TRBJ2-2, with 7 bases aligning to TRBD1. Germline trimming cut 2 bases from V and 2 bases from J; bases unmatched to any gene: 5. The CDR3 covers 16 residues. Germline CDR1 MNHEY, CDR2 SVGAGI. CDR3 region: CASSYTGTANTGELFF. The CDR3, as DNA: TGTGCCAGCAGTTACACCGGGACAGCTAACACCGGGGAGCTGTTTTTT.

The J gene is TRBJ2-6, the V gene TRBV15; no reliable D call. This CDR3 is built from 13 residues. Trimming shortened V by 5 bases and J by 0 bases, and 2 bases separated the two germline ends. CDR1 and CDR2 from the germline V gene are LNHNV and YYDKDF (reference sequence). CDR3 sequence: CATSLSGANVLTF. CDR3 nucleotide sequence: TGTGCCACCAGCCTCTCTGGGGCCAACGTCCTGACTTTC.

This clone was detected only once. V is TRBV18 and J is TRBJ2-3; D unclear. Germline V gives CDR1 KGHSH, CDR2 LQKENI. This CDR3 is 15 amino acids long. The ends were cut back, 1 base at V and 0 bases at J, with 8 bases in the middle. The CDR3 sequence is CASSPQAGSTDTQYF. The CDR3 DNA reads TGTGCCAGCTCACCACAGGCAGGAAGCACAGATACGCAGTATTTT.

This clone was seen a handful of times. The chain uses TRBV4-1 and TRBJ1-1; D gene unclear. The CDR3 covers 13 residues. Looked up from germline, CDR1 is MGHRA and CDR2 is YSYEKL. V was pared by 4 bases and J by 6 bases, with 12 bases between. CDR3 sequence (DNA): TGCGCCAGCAGCCGAGGAGACGGAGCTGAAGCTTTCTTT. Amino acids: CASSRGDGAEAFF.

The chain carries TRBV2 and TRBJ1-2; 9 bases are shared with TRBD1. J gave up 4 bases and V 1 base, and 4 bases lay outside the gene matches. The V gene's germline CDR1 is SNHLY and CDR2 FYNNEI. The length of the CDR3 is 15 residues. For the CDR3, the DNA is TGTGCCAGCAGTGAAGAGGGGACAGGGCCCTATGGCTACACCTTC. As protein: CASSEEGTGPYGYTF.

The chain combines TRBV18 with TRBJ2-1, with unresolved D. Germline V gene lookup returns CDR1 KGHSH and CDR2 LQKENI. This CDR3 contains 15 residues. V lost 3 bases, J lost 0 bases, and 9 bases lay in between. CDR3: CASSPARSSYNEQFF. CDR3 nucleotides: TGTGCCAGCTCACCCGCGAGGAGCTCCTACAATGAGCAGTTCTTC. The full variable domain, in which reference TRBV18 and TRBJ2-1 provide the parts outside the CDR3, is NAGVMQNPRHLVRRRGQEARLRCSPMKGHSHVYWYRQLPEEGLKFMVYLQKENIIDESGMPKERFSAEFPKEGPSILRIQQVVRGDSAAYFCASSPARSSYNEQFFGPGTRLTVL.

This clone appeared once. The V and J genes are TRBV5-6 and TRBJ1-2; D is perhaps TRBD1 (6 bases). The V gene's germline CDR1 is SGHDT and CDR2 YYEEEE. There are 14 residues in the CDR3. The V gene lost 4 bases and the J gene lost 5 bases, with 15 bases spanning the gap. For the CDR3, the DNA is TGTGCCAGCAGCGTGGACAGATATTCGTATGGCTACACCTTC. Its translation: CASSVDRYSYGYTF.

The V call is TRBV9, the J call TRBJ1-5; TRBD1 matches 7 bases. CDR3 size: 15 residues. The J segment lost 3 bases and the V segment lost 0 bases, leaving 3 bases of the junction unmatched. Germline assignment: CDR1 SGDLS and CDR2 YYNGEE. In DNA, the CDR3 is TGTGCCAGCAGCGTAGGAGGGGGCGTCAATCAGCCCCAGCATTTT. It yields the protein CASSVGGGVNQPQHF. The variable domain in full, with the rest retrieved from reference TRBV9 and TRBJ1-5, is DSGVTQTPKHLITATGQRVTLRCSPRSGDLSVYWYQQSLDQGLQFLIQYYNGEERAKGNILERFSAQQFPDLHSELNLSSLELGDSALYFCASSVGGGVNQPQHFGDGTRLSIL.

J is TRBJ2-3 and V is TRBV7-2; 8 nucleotides agree with TRBD2. V dropped 2 bases and J dropped 3; count of bases not matched to a gene: 10. Germline CDR1 is SGHTA and CDR2 is FQGNSA. This CDR3 is built from 17 residues. The CDR3 nucleotides are TGTGCCAGCAGCTTATCCCTAAGCGGGGGAGGGACAGATACGCAGTATTTT. Translating gives CASSLSLSGGGTDTQYF. Looking up the rest from reference TRBV7-2 and TRBJ2-3 gives the full variable domain: GAGVSQSPSNKVTEKGKDVELRCDPISGHTALYWYRQSLGQGLEFLIYFQGNSAPDKSGLPSDRFSAERTGGSVSTLTIQRTQQEDSAVYLCASSLSLSGGGTDTQYFGPGTRLTVL.

The J gene is TRBJ2-5, the V gene TRBV18; 7 bases map to TRBD1. V gave up 4 bases and J gave up 5 bases; unmatched junction bases: 4. The CDR3 is 13 amino acids. Germline CDR1 is KGHSH and CDR2 is LQKENI. The CDR3 sequence is CASSLRGRETQYF. In DNA, the CDR3 is TGTGCCAGCTCACTAAGGGGGCGTGAGACCCAGTACTTC.

The chain uses TRBV19 and TRBJ2-1, with TRBD1 matching 8 bases. The CDR3 runs 14 residues. Germline V gene sequence: CDR1 LNHDA, CDR2 SQIVND (reference sequence). J gave up 7 bases and V 6 bases, and 8 bases lay outside the gene matches. The DNA for the CDR3 is TGTGCCAGTAGCCCGGGACAGGTGTTTAATGAGCAGTTCTTC. Protein sequence: CASSPGQVFNEQFF.

This chain joins TRBV5-6 and TRBJ1-4, with D tentatively TRBD1 (6 bases). V lost 1 base, J lost 8 bases, and 12 bases lay in between. The germline CDR1 and CDR2 sequences are SGHDT and YYEEEE. The CDR3 covers 14 residues. This CDR3 is CASSLYDRREKLFF. The CDR3 DNA follows: TGTGCCAGCAGCTTGTACGACAGGCGGGAAAAACTGTTTTTT.

The chain couples TRBV12-1 to TRBJ2-3; whether TRBD2, the table's D call, matches the DNA was not checked. TRBV12-1 is a pseudogene. This CDR3 is built from 21 residues. The CDR3 here is CASSFARTSGGDEEYTDTQYF. CDR3 nucleotide sequence: TGTGCCAGCAGCTTTGCTCGGACTAGCGGGGGCGACGAGGAATACACAGATACGCAGTATTTT.

The chain links TRBV4-3 to TRBJ2-2; 7 bases align to TRBD1. V dropped 1 base and J dropped 1; count of bases not matched to a gene: 3. Germline V gives CDR1 LGHNA, CDR2 YSLEER. This CDR3 has 16 amino acids. DNA for the CDR3: TGCGCCAGCAGCCAAGGTTGGGACAGGAACACCGGGGAGCTGTTTTTT. Residues: CASSQGWDRNTGELFF.

This chain uses TRBV6-5 with TRBJ1-4, with TRBD1 matching 8 bases. The V and J ends lost 2 bases and 8 bases, in that order; junction bases with no gene match: 7. Germline V lookup: CDR1 MNHEY, CDR2 SVGAGI. The CDR3 has 15 amino acids. CDR3 coding DNA: TGTGCCAGCAGTTACCTTACAGGGGGTAGCGAAAAACTGTTTTTT. Translated: CASSYLTGGSEKLFF.

This chain uses TRBV9 with TRBJ1-5, with no clear D. V gave up 0 bases and J gave up 2 bases, with 6 bases separating them. The CDR3 covers 14 residues. The germline CDR1 and CDR2 sequences are SGDLS and YYNGEE. CDR3 in DNA: TGTGCCAGCAGCGTAGCGGGAGGCAATCAGCCCCAGCATTTT. It is translated as CASSVAGGNQPQHF.

In this sample, this clone turned up once. V usage is TRBV27 and J usage is TRBJ2-7; 7 bases agree with TRBD2. Trimming cost V 2 bases and J 3 bases; bases outside gene matches: 10. Germline CDR1 reads MNHEY; CDR2 reads SMNVEV (reference sequence). The length of the CDR3 is 16 residues. The CDR3 sequence is CASSLTQEAGLYEQYF. The CDR3 DNA is TGTGCCAGCAGTTTAACCCAGGAAGCGGGGCTCTACGAGCAGTACTTC.